These 24 T cell receptor beta chains came from one sample sequenced in a study of shared clonotypes between healthy human individuals. The method was immunoSEQ multiplex PCR; TCRdb's version includes in-frame clones alone and lacks a portion of them. The table lists 1,500,000 or so clones, roughly 97% of them singletons. Sequencing was performed on naive CD4+ T cells sorted from blood. Noted subset: CD45RA+ positively selected. The receptors were sampled from a man aged 25 to 45 in good health.

This chain connects TRBV5-8 to TRBJ2-2; tentatively, D is TRBD2 (6 bases). This CDR3 contains 15 residues. Trimming took off 4 bases at V and 3 bases at J, with 13 bases between the two ends. Germline CDR1 SGHTS, CDR2 YDEGEE. In DNA form, the CDR3 reads TGTGCCAGCAGCATAGATGGAGGGCACACCGGGGAGCTGTTTTTT. Its protein is CASSIDGGHTGELFF.

This clone showed up just once. The chain links TRBV27 to TRBJ1-1, with a possible D match to TRBD1 (5 bases). The CDR3 spans 15 residues. The germline V gene encodes CDR1 MNHEY and CDR2 SMNVEV (reference sequence). V was trimmed by 4 bases and J by 3 bases, leaving 15 bases between them. The DNA of the CDR3 is TGTGCCAGCAGTTCTTTACAGGTTGGGTACACTGAAGCTTTCTTT. It yields the protein CASSSLQVGYTEAFF.

V and J are TRBV28 and TRBJ1-2; D is unresolved. Germline V gene lookup returns CDR1 MDHEN and CDR2 SYDVKM. V was cut by 5 bases and J by 2 bases, with 9 bases left in between. This CDR3 is 13 amino acids long. The CDR3 reads CASSRRMNYGYTF. CDR3 nucleotide sequence: TGTGCCAGCAGTCGACGGATGAACTATGGCTACACCTTC.

The chain couples TRBV13 to TRBJ2-1, with TRBD2 matching over 13 bases. The CDR3 has 14 residues. The V gene end was trimmed by 8 bases and the J gene end by 7 bases; junction bases not matched to a gene: 5. Germline CDR1 is PRHDT and CDR2 is FYEKMQ (reference sequence). CDR3 protein: CASRTSGSGNEQFF. CDR3 DNA: TGTGCCAGCCGGACTAGCGGGAGCGGGAATGAGCAGTTCTTC.

The CDR3 here is CASSFQRERGTEQFF. The CDR3, as DNA: TGTGCCAGCAGCTTTCAGCGGGAGAGAGGTACTGAGCAGTTCTTC. This chain joins TRBV7-6 and TRBJ2-1; 8 bases map to TRBD2. There are 15 residues in the CDR3. Germline values: CDR1 SGHVS, CDR2 FNYEAQ. The V gene end was trimmed by 3 bases and the J gene end by 9 bases; junction bases not matched to a gene: 10.

This sequence joins TRBV11-3 and TRBJ2-2; D is unresolved. CDR1 SGHNT and CDR2 YENEEA come from the germline V gene. The CDR3 is 13 residues long. V was clipped by 5 bases and J by 5 bases, with 9 bases between them. The CDR3, as DNA: TGTGCCAGCAGCAATTTGGAGACCGGGGAGCTGTTTTTT. The encoded protein is CASSNLETGELFF.

V usage is TRBV9 and J usage is TRBJ2-7, with D perhaps given as TRBD1 or TRBD2 (6 bases each). This CDR3 has 14 amino acids. Trimming took off 0 bases at V and 7 bases at J, with 14 bases between the two ends. Germline V gene sequence: CDR1 SGDLS, CDR2 YYNGEE. This CDR3 reads CASSVGPGAGEQYF. CDR3 in DNA: TGTGCCAGCAGCGTAGGGCCGGGGGCCGGGGAGCAGTACTTC.

This clone was seen a single time. The chain has TRBV27 and TRBJ2-7, with TRBD1 matching over 11 bases. Trimming at V came to 6 bases and at J to 5 bases, leaving 12 bases not matched to a gene. Germline V gene data show CDR1 as MNHEY and CDR2 as SMNVEV (reference sequence). CDR3 size: 16 residues. In DNA, the CDR3 is TGTGCCAGCAGGATAGATTCCGGGACAGGGGGTCACGAGCAGTACTTC. It is translated as CASRIDSGTGGHEQYF.

The rearrangement joins TRBV18 to TRBJ1-3, with TRBD1 as a possible D gene (6 bases). CDR1 KGHSH and CDR2 LQKENI come from the germline V gene. The CDR3 runs 16 residues. V dropped 6 bases and J dropped 0 bases, with 15 bases sitting between them. This CDR3 reads CASSRDRTSSGNTIYF. CDR3 nucleotides: TGTGCCAGCTCTCGTGACAGGACTAGCTCTGGAAACACCATATATTTT.

The chain combines TRBV27 with TRBJ2-1; 11 bases align to TRBD2. V shed 5 bases and J 3 bases; nucleotides not matched to a gene: 9. The CDR3 is made up of 17 amino acids. CDR1 and CDR2 (germline): MNHEY, SMNVEV (reference sequence). The CDR3 loop is CASSLNSGRAVYNEQFF. The CDR3 DNA is TGTGCCAGCAGTCTCAATAGCGGGAGGGCCGTCTACAATGAGCAGTTCTTC.

The chain couples TRBV28 to TRBJ2-7; 7 bases align to TRBD2. CDR1 is MDHEN and CDR2 is SYDVKM in the germline V gene. The CDR3 spans 17 residues. With V trimmed by 5 bases and J by 0 bases, 13 bases remained unmatched. The CDR3: CASSRSPSGTTSYEQYF. In DNA, the CDR3 is TGTGCCAGCAGTCGTTCCCCTTCCGGGACTACCTCCTACGAGCAGTACTTC.

The chain employs TRBV7-2 and TRBJ2-5; the D is unclear. V lost 7 bases and J 1 base, leaving 16 bases between the germline ends. CDR3 length: 15 residues. Germline V gene lookup returns CDR1 SGHTA and CDR2 FQGNSA. The chain's CDR3 is CASTMGSLGQETQYF. The CDR3 nucleotides are TGTGCCAGCACCATGGGTAGCTTGGGCCAAGAGACCCAGTACTTC.

The chain combines TRBV7-9 with TRBJ2-2; D might be TRBD2 (6 bases). The CDR3 length is 16 residues. Germline lookup yields CDR1 SEHNR and CDR2 FQNEAQ (reference sequence). Between the trimmed V and J ends, which lost 6 bases and 6 bases, there was a span of 20 bases. The CDR3 DNA reads as TGTGCCAGCAGGCCACCGGGACTCCGAACTTCCGGGGAGCTGTTTTTT. It codes for CASRPPGLRTSGELFF. The variable domain in full, completed from reference TRBV7-9 and TRBJ2-2, reads DTGVSQNPRHKITKRGQNVTFRCDPISEHNRLYWYRQTLGQGPEFLTYFQNEAQLEKSRLLSDRFSAERPKGSFSTLEIQRTEQGDSAMYLCASRPPGLRTSGELFFGEGSRLTVL.

The chain is built from TRBV19 and TRBJ2-7, with 7 bases fitting TRBD2. Germline V gene lookup returns CDR1 LNHDA and CDR2 SQIVND (reference sequence). This CDR3 is built from 16 residues. The junction had 10 bases not matched to a gene; V was cut back by 3 bases and J by 2 bases. The CDR3 reads CASSIDWLAETYEQYF. The CDR3, as DNA: TGTGCCAGTAGTATTGATTGGCTAGCGGAAACCTACGAGCAGTACTTC.

In DNA form, the CDR3 reads TGTGCCAGCAGTGAATGGGGCACTAATGAAAAACTGTTTTTT. Translation: CASSEWGTNEKLFF. The chain couples TRBV25-1 to TRBJ1-4; possibly TRBD1 for D (5 bases). CDR1 is MGHDK, CDR2 SYGVNS, per germline. The germline V and J ends were trimmed by 1 base and 2 bases, with 5 bases remaining between them. This CDR3 spans 14 amino acids.

Details on this clone: Other DNA sequences in this specimen translate into the identical CDR3. The rearrangement links TRBV2 to TRBJ1-1; TRBD1 aligns across 8 bases. V shed 4 bases and J 0 bases; nucleotides not matched to a gene: 1. This CDR3 comprises 14 residues. CDR1 and CDR2 from the germline V gene are SNHLY and FYNNEI. The CDR3 DNA sequence: TGTGCCAGCAGTGGACAGGGGATGAACACTGAAGCTTTCTTT. Amino acids: CASSGQGMNTEAFF.

DNA for the CDR3: TGCAGCGTTGATCCGGCGGGAGTTCCCCCAGATACGCAGTATTTT. It yields the protein CSVDPAGVPPDTQYF. The chain joins TRBV29-1 to TRBJ2-3; TRBD2 matches at 7 bases. Germline V gene data show CDR1 as SQVTM and CDR2 as ANQGSEA. The CDR3 has 15 amino acids. Trimming cost V 3 bases and J 4 bases; bases outside gene matches: 10.

This clone came up once. V gene TRBV7-3 combines with J gene TRBJ2-1; D remains unclear. Deletions cut 5 bases from V and 0 bases from J, with 11 bases between. There are 15 residues in the CDR3. Looked up from germline, CDR1 is SGHTA and CDR2 is FQGTGA. In nucleotides, the CDR3 is TGTGCCAGCAGCGCGACTGGTGTCTCCTACAATGAGCAGTTCTTC. This sequence encodes CASSATGVSYNEQFF.

This chain uses TRBV11-2 with TRBJ2-1; the match to TRBD2 covers 9 bases. Looked up from germline, CDR1 is SGHAT and CDR2 is FQNNGV. V gave up 5 bases and J gave up 3 bases; unmatched junction bases: 14. The CDR3 covers 18 residues. The chain's CDR3 is CASSPLGGRAKLYNEQFF. CDR3 in DNA: TGTGCCAGCAGCCCCCTCGGCGGGAGGGCCAAACTCTACAATGAGCAGTTCTTC.

The chain recombines TRBV16 with TRBJ1-2; 8 bases are shared with TRBD1. This CDR3 contains 15 residues. Germline lookup yields CDR1 KGHSY and CDR2 FQNENV. The V and J ends lost 4 bases and 7 bases, in that order; junction bases with no gene match: 11. CDR3 sequence (DNA): TGTGCCAGCAGCCCCGCGGGCAGGGGGCTCTCTGGCTACACCTTC. This gives the protein CASSPAGRGLSGYTF. Combining the CDR3 with reference TRBV16 and TRBJ1-2 gives the whole variable domain GEEVAQTPKHLVRGEGQKAKLYCAPIKGHSYVFWYQQVLKNEFKFLISFQNENVFDETGMPKERFSAKCLPNSPCSLEIQATKLEDSAVYFCASSPAGRGLSGYTFGSGTRLTVV.

J is TRBJ2-1 and V is TRBV18; 8 nucleotides align to TRBD2. The CDR3 covers 11 residues. Trimming took 6 bases from V and 9 from J; bases not matched to a gene: 1. The V gene's germline CDR1 is KGHSH and CDR2 LQKENI. This CDR3 is CASSRGVEQFF. The CDR3 nucleotides are TGTGCCAGCTCGCGGGGGGTTGAGCAGTTCTTC.

This clone has just a few counts. This chain links TRBV9 with TRBJ2-2; D is undetermined. Germline V gene lookup returns CDR1 SGDLS and CDR2 YYNGEE. The CDR3 is 16 residues long. Trimming removed 1 base from V and 1 base from J, with 11 bases in between. CDR3 coding DNA: TGTGCCAGCAGCGTAACCGAGGTGTGGAACACCGGGGAGCTGTTTTTT. It specifies CASSVTEVWNTGELFF.

The CDR3 loop reads CASSLYLLASGGETQYF. CDR3 nucleotides: TGTGCCAGCAGCTTATATCTACTGGCTAGCGGTGGGGAGACCCAGTACTTC. This chain uses TRBV7-2 with TRBJ2-5, with TRBD2 matching 7 bases. The germline gives CDR1 SGHTA, CDR2 FQGNSA. With V trimmed by 2 bases and J by 5 bases, 14 bases remained unmatched. This CDR3 is 17 amino acids long.

The rearrangement uses TRBV12-5 and TRBJ2-1, with D perhaps matching TRBD2 (5 bases). The CDR3 loop spans 17 amino acids. V lost 6 bases and J 0 bases, leaving 18 bases between the germline ends. The V gene's germline CDR1 is LGHNT and CDR2 FRNRAP. In DNA, the CDR3 is TGTGCTAGTGGCTTGCCTTGGGGAGCCGTCTCCTACAATGAGCAGTTCTTC. Its protein product is CASGLPWGAVSYNEQFF.